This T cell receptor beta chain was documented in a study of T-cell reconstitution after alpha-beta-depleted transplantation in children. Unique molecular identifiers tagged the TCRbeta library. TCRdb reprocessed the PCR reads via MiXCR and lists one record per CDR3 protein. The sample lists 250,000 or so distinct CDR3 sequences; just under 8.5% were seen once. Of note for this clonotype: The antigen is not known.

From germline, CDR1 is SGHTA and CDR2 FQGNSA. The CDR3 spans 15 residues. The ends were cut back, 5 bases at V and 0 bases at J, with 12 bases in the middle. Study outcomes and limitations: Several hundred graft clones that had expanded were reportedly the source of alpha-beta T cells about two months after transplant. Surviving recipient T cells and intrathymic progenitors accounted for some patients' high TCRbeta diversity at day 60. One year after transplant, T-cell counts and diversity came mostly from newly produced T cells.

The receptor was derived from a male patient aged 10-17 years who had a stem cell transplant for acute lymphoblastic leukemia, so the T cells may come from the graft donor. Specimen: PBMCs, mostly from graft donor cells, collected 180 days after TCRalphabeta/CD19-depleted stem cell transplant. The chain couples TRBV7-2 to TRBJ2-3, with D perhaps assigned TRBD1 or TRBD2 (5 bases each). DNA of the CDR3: TGTGCCAGCAGCCCGGGACGGACTAGCACAGATACGCAGTATTTT. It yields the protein CASSPGRTSTDTQYF.